One and the same sample provided the 20 T cell receptor beta chains below, sequenced in a study of T cell responses to AZD1222 COVID-19 vaccine. This table comes from immunoSEQ multiplex PCR, and its TCRdb copy is limited to in-frame clones, with some not included. Here the sample spans about 100,000 clones, just over 90% being singletons. Sequencing used peripheral blood, obtained on day 0 of AZD1222 vaccination. The receptors were sampled from an adult in good health.

The V call is TRBV5-4, the J call TRBJ2-2; D possibly corresponds to TRBD2 (5 bases). CDR3 length: 15 residues. Looked up from germline, CDR1 is SGHNT and CDR2 is YYREEE (reference sequence). V was shortened by 4 bases and J by 2 bases, with 12 bases between the two germline ends. This chain's CDR3 is CASSGGGPNTGELFF. CDR3 nucleotides: TGTGCCAGCAGCGGCGGCGGGCCAAACACCGGGGAGCTGTTTTTT.

The chain has TRBV25-1 and TRBJ1-6; D might be TRBD1 (6 bases). Germline CDR1 and CDR2: MGHDK and SYGVNS. CDR3 length: 13 residues. The V end lost 7 bases, the J end lost 11 bases, and 15 bases lay between the germline ends. The CDR3, as DNA: TGTGCCAGCAAGGGGGGTTCAAGTGCACCCCTCCACTTT. This codes for CASKGGSSAPLHF.

In this sample, this clone turned up a few times. The chain has TRBV11-2 and TRBJ2-5; no definite D call. The CDR3 has 13 amino acids. V gave up 3 bases and J gave up 2 bases, with 7 bases separating them. CDR1 is SGHAT, CDR2 FQNNGV, per germline. CDR3 sequence: CASSFNRQETQYF. DNA for the CDR3: TGTGCCAGCAGCTTTAATAGGCAAGAGACCCAGTACTTC. The entire variable domain, with the rest obtained from reference TRBV11-2 and TRBJ2-5, is as follows: EAGVAQSPRYKIIEKRQSVAFWCNPISGHATLYWYQQILGQGPKLLIQFQNNGVVDDSQLPKDRFSAERLKGVDSTLKIQPAKLEDSAVYLCASSFNRQETQYFGPGTRLLVL.

The chain carries TRBV15 and TRBJ2-5; the D gene is possibly TRBD2 (7 bases). V was cut by 3 bases and J by 1 base, with 12 bases left in between. CDR1 is LNHNV, CDR2 YYDKDF, per germline (reference sequence). CDR3 length: 15 residues. CDR3 region: CATSSGRGRQETQYF. CDR3 nucleotides: TGTGCCACCAGCAGCGGGCGGGGGCGCCAAGAGACCCAGTACTTC.

This rearrangement joins TRBV29-1 to TRBJ1-1, with D possibly matching TRBD1 (5 bases). Trimming removed 6 bases from V and 2 bases from J, with 10 bases in between. The CDR3 spans 12 residues. Germline V lookup: CDR1 SQVTM, CDR2 ANQGSEA. The CDR3 nucleotides read TGCAGCGTGGGGACGGATAACACTGAAGCTTTCTTT. This sequence encodes CSVGTDNTEAFF.

This clone was picked up one time. This rearrangement joins TRBV9 to TRBJ2-7, with 9 bases identical to TRBD1. Trimming took 3 bases from V and 5 from J; bases not matched to a gene: 9. Per the germline V gene, CDR1 is SGDLS and CDR2 is YYNGEE. CDR3 length equals 15 residues. CDR3 DNA sequence: TGTGCCAGCAGCGGACCGGGACAGGGAAGGAACGAGCAGTACTTC. This gives the protein CASSGPGQGRNEQYF.

The chain links TRBV5-4 to TRBJ1-1; TRBD1 aligns across 10 bases. This CDR3 region has 14 residues. Unmatched junction bases numbered 7, after V lost 2 bases and J lost 9 bases. Germline assignment: CDR1 SGHNT and CDR2 YYREEE (reference sequence). CDR3 DNA: TGTGCCAGCAGCTTTCCCCGGGACAGGGGTAAAGCTTTCTTT. Translating gives CASSFPRDRGKAFF. Full variable domain (remainder filled in from reference TRBV5-4 and TRBJ1-1): ETGVTQSPTHLIKTRGQQVTLRCSSQSGHNTVSWYQQALGQGPQFIFQYYREEENGRGNFPPRFSGLQFPNYSSELNVNALELDDSALYLCASSFPRDRGKAFFGQGTRLTVV.

The rearrangement joins TRBV5-1 to TRBJ2-2, with unresolved D. Germline lookup yields CDR1 SGHRS and CDR2 YFSETQ. V lost 2 bases, J lost 6 bases, and 2 bases lay in between. The CDR3 has 11 residues. CDR3 nucleotide sequence: TGCGCCAGCAGCTTACCCGGGGAGCTGTTTTTT. It codes for CASSLPGELFF.

The rearrangement uses TRBV6-5 and TRBJ1-5, with a possible D match to TRBD1 (5 bases). From germline, CDR1 is MNHEY and CDR2 SVGAGI. Trimming removed 6 bases at V and 5 bases at J, with 14 bases between. The CDR3 spans 14 residues. CDR3 sequence: CASRSDSGDQPQHF. The CDR3 nucleotides are TGTGCCAGCAGATCAGACAGCGGAGATCAGCCCCAGCATTTT.

The chain is built from TRBV3-1 (or the pseudogene TRBV3-2) and TRBJ1-2; D gene unclear. Deletions cut 3 bases from V and 2 bases from J, with 13 bases between. The CDR3 runs 15 residues. The germline V gene encodes CDR1 LGHDT and CDR2 YNNKEL (reference sequence). The CDR3 nucleotides are TGTGCCAGCAGCCAGCTCGGGGAGCGAAACTATGGCTACACCTTC. Amino acid sequence: CASSQLGERNYGYTF.

The chain combines TRBV18 with TRBJ2-7; D possibly corresponds to TRBD2 (6 bases). The CDR3 is made up of 14 amino acids. V was shortened by 6 bases and J by 3 bases, with 15 bases between the two germline ends. Germline lookup yields CDR1 KGHSH and CDR2 LQKENI. CDR3 DNA sequence: TGTGCCAGCTCTCCCTATACGGGGGTCTACGAGCAGTACTTC. This sequence encodes CASSPYTGVYEQYF.

This sequence joins TRBV6-5 and TRBJ2-2, with D uncertain. CDR3 length equals 14 residues. The V end lost 0 bases, the J end lost 4 bases, and 6 bases lay between the germline ends. CDR1 and CDR2 from the germline V gene are MNHEY and SVGAGI. The CDR3 loop reads CASSYSTLTGELFF. The CDR3 DNA reads as TGTGCCAGCAGTTACTCCACCCTCACCGGGGAGCTGTTTTTT.

The J gene is TRBJ2-7, the V gene TRBV5-1; 11 nucleotides agree with TRBD2. Per the germline V gene, CDR1 is SGHRS and CDR2 is YFSETQ. J lost 2 bases, V lost 8 bases, and 6 bases had no gene match. This CDR3 is built from 14 residues. DNA of the CDR3: TGCGCCAGTGCCGGGACTAGCGGAACCTACGAGCAGTACTTC. Amino acids: CASAGTSGTYEQYF.

The rearrangement uses TRBV28 and TRBJ1-2; TRBD1 aligns across 10 bases. The CDR3 runs to 14 residues. V gave up 6 bases and J gave up 4 bases; unmatched junction bases: 5. The germline gives CDR1 MDHEN, CDR2 SYDVKM. CDR3 protein: CASSAGQGTYGYTF. CDR3 nucleotide sequence: TGTGCCAGCAGCGCGGGACAGGGGACCTATGGCTACACCTTC.

The chain combines TRBV6-4 with TRBJ1-3, with 7 bases lining up with TRBD1. CDR3 length: 18 amino acids. Germline trimming cut 0 bases from V and 2 bases from J; bases unmatched to any gene: 10. CDR1 and CDR2 from the germline V gene are MRHNA and SNTAGT. This CDR3 reads CASSDSIEEDRAGNTIYF. The CDR3 DNA follows: TGTGCCAGCAGTGACTCGATCGAGGAAGACAGGGCTGGAAACACCATATATTTT.

The gene calls are TRBV7-2 and TRBJ1-5, with a possible D match to TRBD1 (5 bases). The CDR3 extends over 16 amino acids. Germline values: CDR1 SGHTA, CDR2 FQGNSA. V was shortened by 5 bases and J by 8 bases, with 22 bases between the two germline ends. The DNA of the CDR3 is TGTGCCAGCAGCCTGGGGGGTGGGGACCTGGCCAAGCCCCAGCATTTT. Translation: CASSLGGGDLAKPQHF.

This clone appeared a few times. The chain carries TRBV10-3 and TRBJ1-2; tentative D call: TRBD1 (5 bases). CDR3 length equals 14 residues. V dropped 8 bases and J dropped 6 bases, with 19 bases sitting between them. The V gene's germline CDR1 is ENHRY and CDR2 SYGVKD. The CDR3 loop is CAIAGGGGRNGYTF. DNA for the CDR3: TGTGCCATCGCGGGCGGGGGAGGCAGGAATGGCTACACCTTC.

The chain is built from TRBV7-3 and TRBJ2-1; 10 bases line up with TRBD2. V shed 5 bases, J shed 4 bases, and the junction held 8 bases outside the gene matches. Germline CDR1 SGHTA, CDR2 FQGTGA. This CDR3 has 16 residues. CDR3 coding DNA: TGTGCCAGCAGCCCGTCTCTAGCGGGGGAGTACAATGAGCAGTTCTTC. Amino acid sequence: CASSPSLAGEYNEQFF.

The chain combines TRBV5-4 with TRBJ2-5, with D unclear. CDR1 is SGHNT, CDR2 YYREEE, per germline (reference sequence). This CDR3 has 13 residues. V was clipped by 0 bases and J by 4 bases, with 7 bases between them. The CDR3 region has the DNA TGTGCCAGCAGCTTGGGCAGGTTAGAGACCCAGTACTTC. It is translated as CASSLGRLETQYF.

V is TRBV9 and J is TRBJ1-3; D remains ambiguous. The CDR3 contains 14 residues. Between the trimmed V and J ends, which lost 0 bases and 0 bases, there was a span of 4 bases. CDR1 is SGDLS and CDR2 is YYNGEE in the germline V gene. CDR3: CASSVDSSGNTIYF. In DNA, the CDR3 is TGTGCCAGCAGCGTAGACAGCTCTGGAAACACCATATATTTT.